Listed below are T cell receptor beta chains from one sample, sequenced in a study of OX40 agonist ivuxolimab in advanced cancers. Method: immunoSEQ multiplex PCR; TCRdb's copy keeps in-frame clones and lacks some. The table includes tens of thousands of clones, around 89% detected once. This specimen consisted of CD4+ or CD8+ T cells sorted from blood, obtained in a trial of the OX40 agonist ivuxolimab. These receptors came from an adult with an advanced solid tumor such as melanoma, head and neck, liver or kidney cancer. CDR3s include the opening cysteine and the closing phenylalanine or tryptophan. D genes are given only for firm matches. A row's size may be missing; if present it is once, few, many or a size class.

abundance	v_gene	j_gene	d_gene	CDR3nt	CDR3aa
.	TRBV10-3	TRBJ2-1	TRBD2	TGTGCCATCAGTCAACTAGCGGGAGGGCCCAATGAGCAGTTCTTC	CAISQLAGGPNEQFF
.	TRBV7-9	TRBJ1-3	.	TGTGCCAGCAGCTTATCATTCTCTGGAAACACCATATATTTT	CASSLSFSGNTIYF
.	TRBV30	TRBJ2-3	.	TGTGCCTGGAGTGTACGAGGGGCGGCCACTAGCACAGATACGCAGTATTTT	CAWSVRGAATSTDTQYF
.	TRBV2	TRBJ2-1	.	TGTGCCAGCAGCTTGCTCTCGGGCGATGAGCAGTTCTTC	CASSLLSGDEQFF
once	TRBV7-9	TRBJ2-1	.	TGTGCCAGCAGCTCCGGGGGACTTAATTACAATGAGCAGTTCTTC	CASSSGGLNYNEQFF
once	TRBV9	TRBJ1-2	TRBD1	TGTGCCAGCAGCCTACGGACAGGGGGAGGTCTAGGCTACACCTTC	CASSLRTGGGLGYTF
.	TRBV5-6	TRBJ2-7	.	TGTGCCAGCAGCTTGGAGGGACTCCTATCTGTCTACGAGCAGTACTTC	CASSLEGLLSVYEQYF
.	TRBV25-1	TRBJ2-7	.	TGTGCTGCTCGCGCGGCTTCCTACGAGCAGTACTTC	CAARAASYEQYF
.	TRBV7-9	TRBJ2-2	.	TGTGCCAGCAGCCGACGGGGCTCCGGGGAGCTGTTTTTT	CASSRRGSGELFF
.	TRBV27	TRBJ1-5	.	TGTGCCAGCAGTTTTTCCGGGATTTATAGCAATCAGCCCCAGCATTTT	CASSFSGIYSNQPQHF
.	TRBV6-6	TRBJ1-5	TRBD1	TGTGCCAGCAGTTACTCGACAGGGACTCAGCCCCAGCATTTT	CASSYSTGTQPQHF